This T cell receptor beta chain comes out of a study of beta chain features in type 1 diabetes. Points from the study as a whole: In every one of the four CD4+ subsets, TCRB CDR3s were moderately but significantly shorter in Type 1 diabetes patients. The study found fewer insertions and more deletions at VDJ junctions in type 1 diabetes patients.

Trimming left V 5 bases short and J 1 base short, with 12 bases between. This CDR3 region has 15 residues. Germline V gives CDR1 LNHDA, CDR2 SQIVND (reference sequence). This clone was seen more than once but under ten times. The target antigen is unknown. The authors reverse transcribed all of the isolated RNA, so sequencing captured expressed TCRB transcripts. TCRdb's copy holds only in-frame clones and misses some; the assay was immunoSEQ multiplex PCR. The table lists fewer than 350,000 clones, approximately 16% of them singletons. V gene TRBV19 combines with J gene TRBJ1-5; D is possibly TRBD1 (5 bases). The receptor's source is a man aged 18-30 years with type 1 diabetes. Sequenced sample: naive CD4+ T cells from blood. The CDR3 here is CASSVGHISNQPQHF. The CDR3 DNA reads as TGTGCCAGTAGTGTCGGACATATAAGCAATCAGCCCCAGCATTTT.